A selection of T cell receptor beta chains follows, all from one sample in a study of a mutant IDH1 vaccine in newly diagnosed glioma. No antigen has been assigned to these receptors. Only in-frame clones appear in the TCRdb table, and some are missing; sequencing was by immunoSEQ multiplex PCR. This sample carries approximately 61,000 clones, 80% to 90% of them seen once, and the ten largest clones take around 7%. Sequences were derived from PBMCs, sampled from a glioma patient whose treatment included an IDH1 peptide vaccine. The receptors were sampled from a woman aged 50 to 65 with glioma. The CDR3 runs from the conserved cysteine through the conserved F or W. D genes are given only for firm matches. Rows may omit the clone size; those that give it use once, few, many or a size class.

TRBV30	NA	NA	TRBJ1-6	TGTGCCTGGAGCCGACGGACAGTCAGGAATTCACCCCTCCACTTT	CAWSRRTVRNSPLHF
TRBV6-1	NA	NA	TRBJ2-2	TGTGCCAGCAGTGAACGGGAGCCCCAAGGCGGGGAGCTGTTTTTT	CASSEREPQGGELFF
TRBV5-1	NA	TRBD1	TRBJ1-3	TGCGCCAGCAGCTCCGAGACAGGGGGCGCTGGAAACACCATATATTTT	CASSSETGGAGNTIYF
TRBV6-1	medium-sized	NA	TRBJ1-4	TGTGCCAGCAGCGGGTGGGCGAATGAAAAACTGTTTTTT	CASSGWANEKLFF
TRBV5-1	NA	NA	TRBJ2-1	TGCGCCAGCAGCCCGGAGGCAGCGGCCTCCTACAATGAGCAGTTCTTC	CASSPEAAASYNEQFF
TRBV5-1	NA	NA	TRBJ2-7	TGCGCCAGTAGGGACTCCTACGAGCAGTACTTC	CASRDSYEQYF
TRBV7-9	NA	NA	TRBJ1-3	TGTGCCAGCAGCGTCACAGGGACTGGAAACACCATATATTTT	CASSVTGTGNTIYF
TRBV5-8	few	NA	TRBJ1-6	TGTGCCAGCAGCTCCGGGCCTAATAATTCACCCCTCCACTTT	CASSSGPNNSPLHF
TRBV15	NA	TRBD1	TRBJ1-2	TGTGCCACCAGCACAGGGACAGACTATGGCTACACCTTC	CATSTGTDYGYTF
TRBV4-1	few	NA	TRBJ1-5	TGCGCCAGCAGCCAAGATCGAAACAGGGACCGGCAGCCCCAGCATTTT	CASSQDRNRDRQPQHF
TRBV6-5	once	NA	TRBJ2-5	TGTGCCAGCAGTTACGGGCAGGGAAGGCAGGAGACCCAGTACTTC	CASSYGQGRQETQYF
TRBV10-3	once	NA	TRBJ1-2	TGTGCCATCAGTGACAGGGATGGGGGCTACACCTTC	CAISDRDGGYTF
TRBV18	NA	NA	TRBJ2-5	TGTGCCAGCTCAACCGGGTACCAAGAGACCCAGTACTTC	CASSTGYQETQYF
TRBV10-3	NA	NA	TRBJ1-1	TGTGCCATCAGTGCTGGGGGGGACACTGAAGCTTTCTTT	CAISAGGDTEAFF
TRBV5-6	NA	NA	TRBJ2-3	TGTGCCAGCAGCGTTGACGCGGTGGATACGCAGTATTTT	CASSVDAVDTQYF
TRBV2	NA	NA	TRBJ2-7	TGTGCCAGCAGTGAAGAGGGGAACAAAAACTTC	CASSEEGNKNF
TRBV5-1	NA	TRBD2	TRBJ2-5	TGCGCCAGCAGCTTGTTTCCCGGGGAGGGTGAGACCCAGTACTTC	CASSLFPGEGETQYF
TRBV11-2	few	NA	TRBJ2-4	TGTGCCAGCAGCTTAGAGGGGGCGAACATTCAGTACTTC	CASSLEGANIQYF
TRBV4-1	NA	NA	TRBJ1-3	TGCGCCAGCAGCCCTACAGGGCCTGGAAACACCATATATTTT	CASSPTGPGNTIYF
TRBV27	NA	TRBD1	TRBJ1-1	TGTGCCAGCAGTATCGACAGGGGGTTTACTGAAGCTTTCTTT	CASSIDRGFTEAFF
TRBV7-9	NA	NA	TRBJ1-5	TGTGCCAGCAGCTCTGCAGGGGTTGATCAGCCCCAGCATTTT	CASSSAGVDQPQHF
TRBV6-5	NA	TRBD1	TRBJ1-2	TGTGCCAGCAGGGGGACAGCCCGAAACTATGGCTACACCTTC	CASRGTARNYGYTF
TRBV5-6	NA	NA	TRBJ2-7	TGTGCCAGCAGCTTGTTTCGGGTCTTCCTTAACTACGAGCAGTACTTC	CASSLFRVFLNYEQYF
TRBV27	NA	TRBD1	TRBJ1-5	TGTGCCAGCAGTTATCAGGGGGAAGCGAATCAGCCCCAGCATTTT	CASSYQGEANQPQHF
TRBV5-6	NA	NA	TRBJ2-7	TGTGCCAGCAGCTTGAGGGCAGTCTCCTACGAGCAGTACTTC	CASSLRAVSYEQYF
TRBV2	once	NA	TRBJ1-3	TGTGCCAGCGACCCCCTTACGGGCTCCCGAAACACCATATATTTT	CASDPLTGSRNTIYF
TRBV4-3	NA	NA	TRBJ1-4	TGCGCCAGCAGCCGGGGACCGGGGGAACGGGGGGAAAAACTGTTTTTT	CASSRGPGERGEKLFF
TRBV5-4	few	TRBD1	TRBJ1-1	TGTGCCAGCAGTCCCGGGACAGGGTGGAAGAACACTGAAGCTTTCTTT	CASSPGTGWKNTEAFF
TRBV7-9	NA	NA	TRBJ2-7	TGTGCCAGCAGCCAACAGGGAGGTACCTACGAGCAGTACTTC	CASSQQGGTYEQYF